This T cell receptor (beta chain) was obtained from a study of cytomegalovirus exposure and HLA in healthy donors (dated by TCRdb to 2017 to 2019). For the study in its entirety: A later analysis indicated that the 120 or so validation repertoires were generated on the platform also employed for the approximately 700 repertoires of the first cohort. Besides the first cohort of around 700 subjects, a separate validation cohort made up of roughly 120 different subjects was used. The study was designed to test whether signatures of past pathogen exposure could be identified by cataloging public T cell receptors. The study combined high-throughput TCR immunosequencing, statistical association of individual TCRs with disease status, and machine learning to predict cytomegalovirus infection status.

V is trimmed back by 4 bases and J by 4 bases, and the junction contains 12 bases that no gene match accounts for. From cysteine to phenylalanine, the CDR3 is 17 amino acids long. Just the 51-base CDR3 DNA is kept, in frame starting at base 1. The germline V gene gives CDR1 as SNHLY and CDR2 as FYNNEI. The donors were included in the validation cohort of 130 or so subjects, a group kept apart from the roughly 680-subject first cohort. The library relied on the immunoSEQ multiplex PCR assay. On the authors' methods: To diagnose cytomegalovirus status from the catalog of TCR beta chain sequences, a statistical classification framework was built. In TCRdb, the immuneACCESS table is reduced to in-frame sequences with V and J assigned. These tables do not hold every clone; where another copy was compared, an unresolved V gene accounts for under half, and the others remain unexplained. Clonal size and the V and J genes are those of that table, whereas D and trimming came from the DNA. The sample table records approximately 120,000 clones; roughly 94% of these occur just once. The ten largest clonotypes hold around 1.2% of the sample.

On the study overall, not on this receptor specifically: In both the original and validation cohorts, the classifier was reported to diagnose cytomegalovirus status with high specificity and sensitivity. A later analysis lacked HLA typing for the validation cohort, so it scored co-occurrence in that cohort across all 120 or so repertoires. Subsequent analysis determined that TCRs grouped into clusters in the first cohort also showed a tendency toward co-occurrence across the 120 validation repertoires, and 85% to 95% of cluster scores exceeded 0. The study listed 170 or so TCR beta chains as associated with cytomegalovirus. A few of the identified cytomegalovirus-associated TCR beta chains were confirmed in vitro to be specific for cytomegalovirus antigens. Most TCR sequences were seen in very few donors, while some public TCRs were found in many individuals. The authors suggested that the approach could potentially be extended to other disease states and immunological phenotypes.

As for this clone: It has no known antigen specificity. Base qualities are missing; no much larger clone stands one base away.

The source of this sequence is a woman aged 18-29 years in good health and CMV-seronegative. The sequence links TRBV2 to TRBJ1-2, and TRBD1 aligns with 10 junction nucleotides. Material: PBMCs. The nucleotide sequence reads TGTGCCAGCAGTGGGTCCCGGGACAGGGGAGGTAGCTATGGCTACACCTTC. The encoded protein is CASSGSRDRGGSYGYTF.